This T cell receptor beta chain is drawn from a study of CD8+ T cells in alopecia areata. Across the study: At a dose of 5 to 10 mg twice daily, oral tofacitinib was given to treated patients. Percent affected scalp area, the SALT score, rated treated patients' severity. Study-wide findings and caveats: Tofacitinib yielded significantly lower scalp clonality and fewer expanded CD8+ clones among the top 100. Patients showed less clear TCR sequence sharing than mice, possibly partly because of HLA diversity.

Stated treatment: oral pan-JAK inhibitor, 5-10 mg twice daily. RNA extraction and reverse transcription yielded cDNA as sequencing template. The data were produced by immunoSEQ multiplex PCR, yet TCRdb's version contains in-frame clones alone and is incomplete. The data contain about 210,000 clones, about 57% of them singletons. Turning to this clone: Its antigen is as yet unknown.

The TCR sequence derives from a human donor with alopecia areata. The sample consisted of CD4+ T cells sorted from blood, taken at week 4, from a patient treated with tofacitinib.

The CDR3 is CASSLVSGANVLTF. The CDR3 DNA is TGCGCCAGCAGCTTGGTCTCTGGGGCCAACGTCCTGACTTTC. V gene TRBV5-1 combines with J gene TRBJ2-6; D unclear. V lost 0 bases and J lost 0, with 1 base in between. The germline V gene encodes CDR1 SGHRS and CDR2 YFSETQ. CDR3 length equals 14 residues. Supplemented by reference TRBV5-1 and TRBJ2-6, the full variable domain reads KAGVTQTPRYLIKTRGQQVTLSCSPISGHRSVSWYQQTPGQGLQFLFEYFSETQRNKGNFPGRFSGRQFSNSRSEMNVSTLELGDSALYLCASSLVSGANVLTFGAGSRLTVL.